Each of the 7 T cell receptor beta chains below was sequenced from the same sample in a study of shared clonotypes between healthy human individuals. The assay was immunoSEQ multiplex PCR, and TCRdb's table has in-frame clones only and misses some. The table records roughly 1,500,000 clones, 97% to 99% of them present only once. Sequencing input: naive CD4+ T cells sorted from blood. Subset in this sample: CD45RA+ positively selected. The receptors here all came from a young man in good health.

With regard to this clone: Other DNA sequences in this sample translate to the same CDR3. The chain employs TRBV14 and TRBJ2-1, with 11 bases matching TRBD2. There are 16 residues in the CDR3. The germline V gene has CDR1 SGHDN and CDR2 FVKESK. After removal of 0 bases from V and 6 bases from J, the junction contained 4 bases not matched to a gene. In DNA, the CDR3 is TGTGCCAGCAGCCAAGAACTAGCGGGAGTAGGCAATGAGCAGTTCTTC. Translated, it gives CASSQELAGVGNEQFF. The entire variable domain, with the rest obtained from reference TRBV14 and TRBJ2-1, is as follows: EAGVTQFPSHSVIEKGQTVTLRCDPISGHDNLYWYRRVMGKEIKFLLHFVKESKQDESGMPNNRFLAERTGGTYSTLKVQPAELEDSGVYFCASSQELAGVGNEQFFGPGTRLTVL.

This clone was detected only once. This chain connects TRBV9 to TRBJ2-3; TRBD1 matches at 7 bases. Germline V gene sequence: CDR1 SGDLS, CDR2 YYNGEE. J was trimmed by 1 base and V by 3 bases; bases with no gene match: 5. CDR3 size: 15 residues. For the CDR3, the DNA is TGTGCCAGCAGCGCCCGAGGGGGCCGCACAGATACGCAGTATTTT. This codes for CASSARGGRTDTQYF.

The rearrangement links TRBV9 to TRBJ1-1, with a tentative D call TRBD1 (5 bases). V gave up 4 bases and J gave up 5 bases, with 18 bases separating them. CDR1 and CDR2 (germline): SGDLS, YYNGEE. The CDR3 length is 15 residues. In DNA form, the CDR3 reads TGTGCCAGCAGCCCCGGACAAACCTCCGGGACTGAAGCTTTCTTT. It yields the protein CASSPGQTSGTEAFF.

The rearrangement links TRBV6-5 to TRBJ2-5, with D unresolved. The germline V gene has CDR1 MNHEY and CDR2 SVGAGI. The CDR3 extends over 13 amino acids. V dropped 3 bases and J dropped 9 bases, with 14 bases sitting between them. The CDR3 region has the DNA TGTGCCAGCAGTTATAAAGAAGAGGTGTCCCAGTACTTC. Amino acids: CASSYKEEVSQYF.

Remarks on this clone: The sample carries other DNA sequences with the same CDR3. The J gene is TRBJ2-5, the V gene TRBV18; perhaps TRBD2 as D (5 bases). Germline V gives CDR1 KGHSH, CDR2 LQKENI. Trimming stripped 3 bases from V and 5 bases from J, with 10 bases between. The CDR3 sequence is 13 residues long. CDR3 loop: CASSPTPGETQYF. The DNA for the CDR3 is TGTGCCAGCTCACCTACTCCGGGGGAGACCCAGTACTTC.

The rearrangement links TRBV29-1 to TRBJ2-1; perhaps TRBD2 as D (6 bases). The germline V gene encodes CDR1 SQVTM and CDR2 ANQGSEA. The V end was cut by 7 bases, the J end by 5 bases, with 12 bases between. The CDR3 runs 12 residues. As DNA, the CDR3 is TGCAGCGCGACGGCGGGGCACAATGAGCAGTTCTTC. Translated: CSATAGHNEQFF.

The rearrangement joins TRBV19 to TRBJ1-2; the D is unclear. V was cut by 5 bases and J by 4 bases, with 11 bases left in between. From germline, CDR1 is LNHDA and CDR2 SQIVND (reference sequence). The CDR3 runs 13 residues. The CDR3 sequence is CASSLQSFYGYTF. CDR3 coding DNA: TGTGCCAGTAGTTTACAGAGCTTCTATGGCTACACCTTC.